What follows is one T cell receptor (beta chain) and its context. Its antigen is currently unknown. These data originate in a study of early T cells in non-severe SARS-CoV-2 infection. Looking at the study overall: Chains stayed unpaired after sequencing of bulk RNA from unsorted whole blood.

General observations from the study: Matching results from VDJdb favored anti-spike CD8 responses, leaving private and CD4 specificities undetected.

The CDR3 runs 14 residues. V lost 5 bases to trimming and J lost 7 bases; unmatched junction nucleotides: 8. Germline V lookup: CDR1 DFQATT, CDR2 SNEGSKA (reference sequence). Attached unique molecular identifiers marked individual cDNA molecules. TCRdb re-analysed the 5' RACE reads in MiXCR, keeping a single row per CDR3 protein. The sample shows 25,000 to 30,000 distinct CDR3 sequences, approximately 4% of them seen only once. The genes are TRBV20-1 and TRBJ2-1; TRBD2 matches 10 bases. The origin of this receptor is an adult who was a healthcare worker with PCR-confirmed SARS-CoV-2 infection or an uninfected control (not recorded which). The source material was whole blood. CDR3 residues: CSALPGLAKNEQFF. The CDR3 coding sequence is TGCAGTGCTCTACCGGGACTAGCGAAGAATGAGCAGTTCTTC.